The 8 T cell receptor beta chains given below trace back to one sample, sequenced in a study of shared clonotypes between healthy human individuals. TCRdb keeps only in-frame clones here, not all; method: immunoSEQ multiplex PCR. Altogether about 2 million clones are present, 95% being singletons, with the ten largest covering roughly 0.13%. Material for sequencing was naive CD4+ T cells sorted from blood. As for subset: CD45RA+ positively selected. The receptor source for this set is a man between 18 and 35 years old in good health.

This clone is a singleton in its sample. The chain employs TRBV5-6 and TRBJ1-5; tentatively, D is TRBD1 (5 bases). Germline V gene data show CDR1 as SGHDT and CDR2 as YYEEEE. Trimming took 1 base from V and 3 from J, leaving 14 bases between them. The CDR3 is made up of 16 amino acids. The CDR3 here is CASSLRRGGLNQPQHF. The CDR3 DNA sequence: TGTGCCAGCAGCTTGCGACGGGGGGGACTCAATCAGCCCCAGCATTTT.

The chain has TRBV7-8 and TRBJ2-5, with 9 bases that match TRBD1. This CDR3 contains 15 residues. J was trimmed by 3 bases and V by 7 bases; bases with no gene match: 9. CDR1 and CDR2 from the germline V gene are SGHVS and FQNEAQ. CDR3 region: CASKWDRVSKETQYF. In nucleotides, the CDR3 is TGTGCCAGCAAATGGGACAGGGTTAGTAAAGAGACCCAGTACTTC.

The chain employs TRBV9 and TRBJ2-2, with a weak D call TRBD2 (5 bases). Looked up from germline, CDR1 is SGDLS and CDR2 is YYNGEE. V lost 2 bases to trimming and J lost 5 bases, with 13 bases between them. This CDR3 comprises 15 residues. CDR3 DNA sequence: TGTGCCAGCAGCGTGGCCAGCGGCGGAACCGGGGAGCTGTTTTTT. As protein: CASSVASGGTGELFF. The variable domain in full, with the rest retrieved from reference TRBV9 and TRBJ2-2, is DSGVTQTPKHLITATGQRVTLRCSPRSGDLSVYWYQQSLDQGLQFLIQYYNGEERAKGNILERFSAQQFPDLHSELNLSSLELGDSALYFCASSVASGGTGELFFGEGSRLTVL.

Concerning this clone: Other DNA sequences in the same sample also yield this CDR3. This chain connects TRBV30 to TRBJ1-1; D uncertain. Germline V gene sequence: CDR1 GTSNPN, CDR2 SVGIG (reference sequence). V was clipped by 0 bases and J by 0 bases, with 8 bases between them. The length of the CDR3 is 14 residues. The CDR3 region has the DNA TGTGCCTGGAGTGTAGGACTGATGAACACTGAAGCTTTCTTT. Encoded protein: CAWSVGLMNTEAFF.

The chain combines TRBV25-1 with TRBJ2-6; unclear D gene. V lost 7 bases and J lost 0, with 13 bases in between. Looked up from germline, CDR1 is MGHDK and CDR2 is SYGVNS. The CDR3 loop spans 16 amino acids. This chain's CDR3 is CASTQTSLSGANVLTF. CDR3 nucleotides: TGTGCCAGCACTCAAACCAGCCTCTCTGGGGCCAACGTCCTGACTTTC.

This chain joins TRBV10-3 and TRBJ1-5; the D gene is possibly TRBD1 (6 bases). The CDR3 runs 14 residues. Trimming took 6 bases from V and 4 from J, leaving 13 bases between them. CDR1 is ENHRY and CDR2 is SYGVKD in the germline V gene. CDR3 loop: CAISAGQSNQPQHF. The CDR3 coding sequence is TGTGCCATCAGCGCGGGACAAAGTAATCAGCCCCAGCATTTT.

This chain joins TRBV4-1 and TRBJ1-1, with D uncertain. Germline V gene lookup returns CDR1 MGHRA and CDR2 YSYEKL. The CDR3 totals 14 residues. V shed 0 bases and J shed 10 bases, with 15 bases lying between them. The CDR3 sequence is CASSQDLGDWGAFF. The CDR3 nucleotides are TGCGCCAGCAGCCAAGATCTTGGTGACTGGGGAGCTTTCTTT.

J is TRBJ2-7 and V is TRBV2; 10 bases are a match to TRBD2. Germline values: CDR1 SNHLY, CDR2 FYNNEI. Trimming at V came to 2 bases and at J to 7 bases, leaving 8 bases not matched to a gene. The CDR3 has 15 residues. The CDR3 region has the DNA TGTGCCAGCAGTGAAAGCCTAGCGGGAGTGGGGGAGCAGTACTTC. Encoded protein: CASSESLAGVGEQYF.